One sample yielded the 4 T cell receptor beta chains listed below, sequenced in a study of human CD8 memory T cell subsets. UMI-labeled 5' RACE was used to make TCR beta libraries. TCRdb reprocessed the 5' RACE reads, keeping one entry per CDR3 protein, no DNA. In all, the sample yields approximately 4,300 distinct CDR3 sequences. The sample comprised CD8+ T cells from PBMCs. These receptors were obtained from a human donor in good health.

Frequency places this clonotype as medium-sized. The V and J genes are TRBV28 and TRBJ2-7; TCRdb proposes TRBD1, but this gene call is untestable without DNA. CDR1 MDHEN and CDR2 SYDVKM come from the germline V gene. The CDR3 sequence is 13 residues long. Here the CDR3 reads CASSTLGRGEQYF.

The rearrangement joins TRBV28 to TRBJ2-2. The CDR3 is 14 amino acids. The V gene's germline CDR1 is MDHEN and CDR2 SYDVKM. The CDR3 loop reads CASSYSVETGELFF.

The chain joins TRBV6-4 to TRBJ1-1; TCRdb lists TRBD1, though no DNA is available to test this call. CDR3 size: 15 residues. Germline V gene sequence: CDR1 MRHNA, CDR2 SNTAGT. The CDR3 sequence is CASSVEGAGNTEAFF.

The chain uses TRBV27 and TRBJ2-1; TCRdb's D call, TRBD2, is unchecked because there is no DNA. This CDR3 region has 17 residues. Looked up from germline, CDR1 is MNHEY and CDR2 is SMNVEV (reference sequence). CDR3 in amino acids: CASSFDLAGNSYNEQFF.